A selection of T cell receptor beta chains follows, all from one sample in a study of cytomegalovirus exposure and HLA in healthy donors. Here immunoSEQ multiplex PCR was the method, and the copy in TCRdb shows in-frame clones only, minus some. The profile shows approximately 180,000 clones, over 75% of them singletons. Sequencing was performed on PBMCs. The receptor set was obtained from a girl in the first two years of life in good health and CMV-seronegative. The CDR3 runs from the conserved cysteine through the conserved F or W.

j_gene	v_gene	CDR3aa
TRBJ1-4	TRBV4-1	CASRPGLPNEKLFF
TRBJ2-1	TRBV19	CASGRTSKDYNEQFF
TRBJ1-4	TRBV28	CASSLRDSRNEKLFF
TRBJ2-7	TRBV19	CASSRTGNEQYF
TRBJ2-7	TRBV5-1	CASSLWTSQGPYEQYF
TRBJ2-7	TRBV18	CASSPSRLAAREQYF
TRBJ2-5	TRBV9	CASSVAGGDETQYF
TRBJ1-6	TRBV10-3	CAISQTGGPYNSPLHF
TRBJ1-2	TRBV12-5	CASGTLARSYGYTF
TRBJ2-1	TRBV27	CASSLTLAGGPDNEQFF
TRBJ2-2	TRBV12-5	CASGPQVYTGELFF
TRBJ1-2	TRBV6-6	CASSSSRQGSNYGYTF
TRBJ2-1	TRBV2	CASSLYNEQFF
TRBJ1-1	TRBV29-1	CSVVRDTEAFF
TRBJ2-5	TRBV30	CAWSAEGETQYF
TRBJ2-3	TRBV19	CASSPTGGTDTQYF
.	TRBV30	CAWSARVRPSYEQYF
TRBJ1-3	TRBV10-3	CAIEDRARNTIYF
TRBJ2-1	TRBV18	CASSPYREDEQFF
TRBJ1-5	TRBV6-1	CASSEVAGNQPQHF
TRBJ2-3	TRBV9	CASSDHRGDTQYF
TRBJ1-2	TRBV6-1	CASSENRDYGYTF
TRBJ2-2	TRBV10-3	CAISESLAAQATGELFF
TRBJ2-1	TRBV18	CASSPFDSNEQFF
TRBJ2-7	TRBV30	CAWNRGGNAYEQYF
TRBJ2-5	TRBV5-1	CASSLFLAGQETQYF
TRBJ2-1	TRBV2	CASRGLATYNEQFF
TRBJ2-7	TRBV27	CASSPGTGYYEQYF
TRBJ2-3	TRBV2	CASSAGLDDTDTQYF
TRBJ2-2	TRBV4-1	CASSQDTRGWTGELFF
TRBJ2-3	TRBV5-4	CASSFAPSGRTFTDTQYF
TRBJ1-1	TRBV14	CASSQLQAGNTEAFF
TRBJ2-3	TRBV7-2	CASSLASGRVTDTQYF